Listed below are T cell receptor beta chains from one sample, sequenced in a study of graft-versus-host responses after intestinal transplantation. These receptors' antigens are unknown. Generated by immunoSEQ multiplex PCR, the TCRdb table keeps only in-frame clones and is missing some. The sample has 60,000 to 75,000 clones, 89% seen once. Sequences were derived from unstimulated CD8+ T cells sorted from spleen or lymph node cells, sampled before intestinal transplant. The receptor set was obtained from a human donor who received an intestinal transplant. CDR3s include the opening cysteine and the closing phenylalanine or tryptophan. D genes are given only for firm matches. Not every row has a clone size; where given, it reads once, few, many or a size class.

CDR3 protein: CASSLWGQGTDTQYF; CDR3 DNA: TGTGCCAGCAGTTTATGGGGACAGGGAACAGATACGCAGTATTTT; D gene: TRBD1; J gene: TRBJ2-3; clone size: NA; V gene: TRBV27
CDR3 protein: CASSTGTGATNEKLFF; CDR3 DNA: TGCGCCAGCAGCACGGGGACAGGGGCCACTAATGAAAAACTGTTTTTT; D gene: TRBD1; J gene: TRBJ1-4; clone size: NA; V gene: TRBV5-1
CDR3 protein: CASSQDRSSSRRTEAFF; CDR3 DNA: TGCGCCAGCAGCCAAGATCGGAGCTCCTCAAGACGCACTGAAGCTTTCTTT; D gene: NA; J gene: TRBJ1-1; clone size: NA; V gene: TRBV4-1
CDR3 protein: CATSSDRGGDEQYF; CDR3 DNA: TGTGCCACCAGCAGCGACAGGGGTGGCGACGAGCAGTACTTC; D gene: TRBD1; J gene: TRBJ2-7; clone size: NA; V gene: TRBV15
CDR3 protein: CASSFTGGRRGNNEQFF; CDR3 DNA: TGCGCCAGCAGCTTTACAGGGGGCCGCCGTGGGAACAATGAGCAGTTCTTC; D gene: TRBD1; J gene: TRBJ2-1; clone size: NA; V gene: TRBV5-1
CDR3 protein: CAWSPGTGGFSDTQYF; CDR3 DNA: TGTGCCTGGAGCCCAGGGACAGGGGGCTTTTCAGATACGCAGTATTTT; D gene: TRBD1; J gene: TRBJ2-3; clone size: NA; V gene: TRBV30
CDR3 protein: CASSVDSLYNTEAFF; CDR3 DNA: TGTGCCAGCAGCGTAGATAGCCTCTATAACACTGAAGCTTTCTTT; D gene: NA; J gene: TRBJ1-1; clone size: NA; V gene: TRBV9
CDR3 protein: CASSEFASGYNEQFF; CDR3 DNA: TGTGCCAGCAGTGAATTCGCTAGCGGCTACAATGAGCAGTTCTTC; D gene: TRBD2; J gene: TRBJ2-1; clone size: NA; V gene: TRBV2
CDR3 protein: CATSRPVNEQFF; CDR3 DNA: TGTGCCACCAGCAGACCTGTTAATGAGCAGTTCTTC; D gene: NA; J gene: TRBJ2-1; clone size: NA; V gene: TRBV15
CDR3 protein: CASSPNRQGAYEQYF; CDR3 DNA: TGTGCCAGCAGCCCGAATCGACAGGGAGCGTACGAGCAGTACTTC; D gene: TRBD1; J gene: TRBJ2-7; clone size: few; V gene: TRBV7-9
CDR3 protein: CASSVYVGATYNEQFF; CDR3 DNA: TGTGCCAGCAGCGTCTATGTGGGAGCGACCTACAATGAGCAGTTCTTC; D gene: NA; J gene: TRBJ2-1; clone size: NA; V gene: TRBV9
CDR3 protein: CASSYLGRGEETQYF; CDR3 DNA: TGTGCCAGCAGTTATTTGGGGCGGGGGGAAGAGACCCAGTACTTC; D gene: TRBD2; J gene: TRBJ2-5; clone size: NA; V gene: TRBV11-2
CDR3 protein: CASSLGQGDQPQHF; CDR3 DNA: TGTGCCAGCAGCCTGGGACAGGGGGATCAGCCCCAGCATTTT; D gene: TRBD1; J gene: TRBJ1-5; clone size: NA; V gene: TRBV7-6
CDR3 protein: CASTRQGLNIQYF; CDR3 DNA: TGTGCCAGCACCCGACAGGGCCTAAACATTCAGTACTTC; D gene: TRBD1; J gene: TRBJ2-4; clone size: NA; V gene: TRBV28
CDR3 protein: CASSPRLAGVAEQYF; CDR3 DNA: TGTGCCAGCAGCCCACGACTAGCGGGAGTGGCCGAGCAGTACTTC; D gene: TRBD2; J gene: TRBJ2-7; clone size: NA; V gene: TRBV5-4
CDR3 protein: CSAGPGVNFYEQYF; CDR3 DNA: TGCAGCGCGGGTCCAGGGGTAAATTTCTACGAGCAGTACTTC; D gene: NA; J gene: TRBJ2-7; clone size: NA; V gene: TRBV29-1
CDR3 protein: CASSFGPGTTEAFF; CDR3 DNA: TGTGCCAGCAGCTTTGGCCCAGGTACCACTGAAGCTTTCTTT; D gene: NA; J gene: TRBJ1-1; clone size: NA; V gene: TRBV11-2
CDR3 protein: CASSQEPSGADTQYF; CDR3 DNA: TGCGCCAGCAGCCAAGAGCCTAGCGGGGCAGATACGCAGTATTTT; D gene: TRBD2; J gene: TRBJ2-3; clone size: NA; V gene: TRBV4-1
CDR3 protein: CASSVYGETQYF; CDR3 DNA: TGTGCCAGCAGCGTATACGGGGAGACCCAGTACTTC; D gene: NA; J gene: TRBJ2-5; clone size: once; V gene: TRBV9
CDR3 protein: CASKHGQGASYEQYF; CDR3 DNA: TGTGCCAGCAAACACGGACAGGGGGCCTCCTACGAGCAGTACTTC; D gene: TRBD1; J gene: TRBJ2-7; clone size: NA; V gene: TRBV27
CDR3 protein: CASSFPFQDRDTQYF; CDR3 DNA: TGCGCCAGCAGCTTTCCGTTTCAGGACAGAGATACGCAGTATTTT; D gene: NA; J gene: TRBJ2-3; clone size: NA; V gene: TRBV5-1
CDR3 protein: CASSFSGGNYEQYF; CDR3 DNA: TGTGCCAGTAGTTTTAGCGGGGGTAACTACGAGCAGTACTTC; D gene: TRBD2; J gene: TRBJ2-7; clone size: NA; V gene: TRBV19
CDR3 protein: CASLRGTGELFF; CDR3 DNA: TGTGCCAGCCTACGGGGGACCGGGGAGCTGTTTTTT; D gene: NA; J gene: TRBJ2-2; clone size: NA; V gene: TRBV19
CDR3 protein: CASSETPWTSGGLLHEQYF; CDR3 DNA: TGTGCCAGCAGTGAAACCCCATGGACTAGCGGGGGGTTGCTACACGAGCAGTACTTC; D gene: TRBD2; J gene: TRBJ2-7; clone size: NA; V gene: TRBV6-1
CDR3 protein: CASSDINTGELFF; CDR3 DNA: TGTGCCAGCAGTGATATCAACACCGGGGAGCTGTTTTTT; D gene: NA; J gene: TRBJ2-2; clone size: NA; V gene: TRBV2
CDR3 protein: CASSLGHRPDNEQFF; CDR3 DNA: TGCGCCAGCAGCTTGGGCCACCGCCCAGATAATGAGCAGTTCTTC; D gene: NA; J gene: TRBJ2-1; clone size: NA; V gene: TRBV5-1
CDR3 protein: CASSPGGLQGLHEQYF; CDR3 DNA: TGTGCCAGCTCACCAGGAGGCCTACAGGGTCTCCACGAGCAGTACTTC; D gene: NA; J gene: TRBJ2-7; clone size: NA; V gene: TRBV18
CDR3 protein: CATAPGILNNEQFF; CDR3 DNA: TGCGCCACCGCGCCGGGTATATTAAACAATGAGCAGTTCTTC; D gene: NA; J gene: TRBJ2-1; clone size: NA; V gene: TRBV5-1
CDR3 protein: CASTPPGGLGYTF; CDR3 DNA: TGTGCCAGCACCCCCCCGGGGGGGCTTGGCTACACCTTC; D gene: NA; J gene: TRBJ1-2; clone size: NA; V gene: TRBV9
CDR3 protein: CASSPTSGPRQETQYF; CDR3 DNA: TGTGCCAGCAGCCCAACTAGCGGGCCTCGACAAGAGACCCAGTACTTC; D gene: TRBD2; J gene: TRBJ2-5; clone size: NA; V gene: TRBV13
CDR3 protein: CASSPIAGGTPEQYF; CDR3 DNA: TGTGCCAGTAGTCCGATAGCGGGAGGAACACCCGAGCAGTACTTC; D gene: TRBD2; J gene: TRBJ2-7; clone size: NA; V gene: TRBV19
CDR3 protein: CASSLRMIGTEAFF; CDR3 DNA: TGTGCCAGCAGCCTTCGAATGATCGGGACTGAAGCTTTCTTT; D gene: NA; J gene: TRBJ1-1; clone size: NA; V gene: TRBV5-5
CDR3 protein: CASSLSPPGTGNTGELFF; CDR3 DNA: TGTGCCAGCAGCCTAAGTCCGCCCGGGACAGGGAACACCGGGGAGCTGTTTTTT; D gene: TRBD1; J gene: TRBJ2-2; clone size: NA; V gene: TRBV28
CDR3 protein: CASSLEPGLGLYEQYF; CDR3 DNA: TGTGCCAGCAGCTTGGAACCGGGACTAGGTCTCTACGAGCAGTACTTC; D gene: TRBD2; J gene: TRBJ2-7; clone size: NA; V gene: TRBV7-8
CDR3 protein: CASAGETYEQYF; CDR3 DNA: TGTGCCAGCGCCGGGGAGACCTACGAGCAGTACTTC; D gene: NA; J gene: TRBJ2-7; clone size: few; V gene: TRBV6-6
CDR3 protein: CASKQGVPQPQHF; CDR3 DNA: TGTGCCAGCAAACAAGGGGTTCCCCAGCCCCAGCATTTT; D gene: NA; J gene: TRBJ1-5; clone size: NA; V gene: TRBV6-1
CDR3 protein: CASSSSRGRQETQYF; CDR3 DNA: TGTGCCAGCAGCTCGAGCAGGGGGCGCCAAGAGACCCAGTACTTC; D gene: TRBD1; J gene: TRBJ2-5; clone size: NA; V gene: TRBV2
CDR3 protein: CASSLVAGGFAEQFF; CDR3 DNA: TGTGCCAGCAGCTTGGTAGCGGGGGGGTTCGCGGAGCAGTTCTTC; D gene: TRBD2; J gene: TRBJ2-1; clone size: NA; V gene: TRBV5-8
CDR3 protein: CASSPGGQVLGYTF; CDR3 DNA: TGCGCCAGCAGCCCAGGTGGACAAGTATTGGGCTACACCTTC; D gene: NA; J gene: TRBJ1-2; clone size: NA; V gene: TRBV5-1
CDR3 protein: CASSLAQGLHEQFF; CDR3 DNA: TGCGCCAGCAGCTTGGCGCAGGGTCTGCATGAGCAGTTCTTC; D gene: NA; J gene: TRBJ2-1; clone size: NA; V gene: TRBV5-1
CDR3 protein: CASRGGADEQYF; CDR3 DNA: TGCGCCAGCAGGGGGGGTGCGGACGAGCAGTACTTC; D gene: NA; J gene: TRBJ2-7; clone size: NA; V gene: TRBV5-1
CDR3 protein: CASSTGGGIGDGYTF; CDR3 DNA: TGCGCCAGCAGTACAGGCGGGGGTATAGGTGATGGCTACACCTTC; D gene: NA; J gene: TRBJ1-2; clone size: NA; V gene: TRBV5-1
CDR3 protein: CAWSSGTVFYEQYF; CDR3 DNA: TGTGCCTGGAGTAGTGGGACAGTATTTTACGAGCAGTACTTC; D gene: TRBD1; J gene: TRBJ2-7; clone size: NA; V gene: TRBV30
CDR3 protein: CASSPLNTDMNTEAFF; CDR3 DNA: TGTGCCAGCAGCCCTCTAAATACTGATATGAACACTGAAGCTTTCTTT; D gene: NA; J gene: TRBJ1-1; clone size: NA; V gene: TRBV7-9
CDR3 protein: CASSVEGGTTDTQYF; CDR3 DNA: TGTGCCAGCAGCGTAGAAGGCGGAACCACAGATACGCAGTATTTT; D gene: NA; J gene: TRBJ2-3; clone size: once; V gene: TRBV9
CDR3 protein: CASSLQAGGNTYTDTQYF; CDR3 DNA: TGTGCCAGCAGTTTACAAGCGGGGGGGAATACTTACACAGATACGCAGTATTTT; D gene: TRBD2; J gene: TRBJ2-3; clone size: NA; V gene: TRBV28
CDR3 protein: CSVALDRASPLHF; CDR3 DNA: TGCAGCGTAGCCTTGGACAGGGCCTCACCCCTCCACTTT; D gene: TRBD1; J gene: TRBJ1-6; clone size: NA; V gene: TRBV29-1
CDR3 protein: CASSWTGGSGNTIYF; CDR3 DNA: TGTGCCAGCAGTTGGACAGGCGGCTCTGGAAACACCATATATTTT; D gene: TRBD1; J gene: TRBJ1-3; clone size: NA; V gene: TRBV27
CDR3 protein: CASSFLLERGIYEQYF; CDR3 DNA: TGTGCCAGCAGTTTTCTCCTCGAGCGGGGAATCTACGAGCAGTACTTC; D gene: TRBD2; J gene: TRBJ2-7; clone size: once; V gene: TRBV28
CDR3 protein: CASSVTGWISPLHF; CDR3 DNA: TGTGCCAGCAGCGTCACGGGGTGGATTTCACCCCTCCACTTT; D gene: NA; J gene: TRBJ1-6; clone size: NA; V gene: TRBV9
CDR3 protein: CASSLDPGLNTGELFF; CDR3 DNA: TGCGCCAGCAGCTTGGACCCAGGGTTGAACACCGGGGAGCTGTTTTTT; D gene: NA; J gene: TRBJ2-2; clone size: NA; V gene: TRBV5-1